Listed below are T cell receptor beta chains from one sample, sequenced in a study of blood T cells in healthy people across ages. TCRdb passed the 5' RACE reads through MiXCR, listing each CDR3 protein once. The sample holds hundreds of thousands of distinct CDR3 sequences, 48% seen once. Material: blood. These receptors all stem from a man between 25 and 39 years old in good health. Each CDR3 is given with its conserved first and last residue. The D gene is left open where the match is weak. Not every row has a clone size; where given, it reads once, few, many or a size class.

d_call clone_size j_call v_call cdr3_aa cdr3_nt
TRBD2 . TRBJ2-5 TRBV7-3 CASSLMYAGGPNEQYF TGTGCCAGCAGCTTAATGTATGCGGGGGGGCCAAATGAGCAGTACTTC
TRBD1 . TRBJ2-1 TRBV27 CASMNRGYETQFF TGTGCCAGCATGAACAGGGGGTATGAGACCCAGTTCTTC
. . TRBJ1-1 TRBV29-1 CSVDYRQPEAFF TGCAGCGTCGATTATAGACAACCTGAAGCTTTCTTT
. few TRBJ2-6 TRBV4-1 CASSHVGGANVLTF TGCGCCAGCAGCCACGTCGGAGGGGCCAACGTCCTGACTTTC
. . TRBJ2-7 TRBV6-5 CASSYSRRVPYEQYF TGTGCCAGCAGTTACTCTCGCAGGGTACCGTACGAGCAGTACTTC
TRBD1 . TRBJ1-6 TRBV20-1 CSAITMDRALLGDSPLHF TGCAGTGCTATTACGATGGACAGGGCGCTGTTGGGAGATTCACCCCTCCACTTT
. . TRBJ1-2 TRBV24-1 CATSDQGRNYGYTF TGTGCCACCAGTGATCAGGGGAGAAACTATGGCTACACCTTC
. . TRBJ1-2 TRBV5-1 CASSLPQANYGYTF TGCGCCAGCAGCTTGCCACAGGCTAACTATGGCTACACCTTC
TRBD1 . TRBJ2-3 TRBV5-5 CASSRDSKSTDTQYF TGTGCCAGCAGCCGGGACAGTAAGAGCACAGATACGCAGTATTTT
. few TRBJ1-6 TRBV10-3 CAISQGGDSPLHF TGTGCCATCAGCCAGGGAGGGGATTCACCCCTCCACTTT
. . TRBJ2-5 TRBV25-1 CASRESRQWETQYF TGTGCCAGCAGGGAATCGAGGCAGTGGGAGACCCAGTACTTC
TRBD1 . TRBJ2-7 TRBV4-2 CASSQDVLGTGAEQYF TGTGCCAGCAGCCAAGATGTTCTAGGGACAGGGGCCGAGCAGTACTTC
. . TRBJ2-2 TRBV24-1 CATRQHTGELFF TGTGCCACCCGACAGCACACCGGGGAGCTGTTTTTT
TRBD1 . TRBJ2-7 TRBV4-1 CASSPIGQGVHEQYF TGCGCCAGTAGCCCGATAGGACAGGGGGTCCACGAGCAGTACTTC
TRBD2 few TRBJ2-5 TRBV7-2 CASSIFLAGGKTQYF TGTGCCAGCAGCATATTTCTAGCGGGGGGGAAGACCCAGTACTTC
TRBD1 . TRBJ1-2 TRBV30 CAWSPRDRNYGYTF TGTGCCTGGAGTCCCAGGGACAGAAACTATGGCTACACCTTC
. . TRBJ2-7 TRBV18 CASSPGQGLYNEQYF TGTGCCAGCTCACCCGGGCAAGGACTGTACAATGAGCAGTACTTC
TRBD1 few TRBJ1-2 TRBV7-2 CASSPPGQGENYGYTF TGTGCCAGCAGCCCCCCCGGACAGGGTGAAAACTATGGCTACACCTTC
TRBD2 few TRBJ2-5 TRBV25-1 CASSDPGRGRETQYF TGTGCCAGCAGTGATCCCGGGAGGGGTAGGGAGACCCAGTACTTC
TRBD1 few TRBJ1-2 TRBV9 CASRPGTGSFYGYTF TGTGCCAGCAGGCCCGGGACAGGGTCTTTCTATGGCTACACCTTC
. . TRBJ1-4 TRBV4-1 CASSPSGFGEKLFF TGCGCCAGCAGCCCCTCAGGGTTCGGTGAAAAACTGTTTTTT
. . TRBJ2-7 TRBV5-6 CASSRDIFHEQYF TGTGCCAGCAGCCGGGACATCTTCCACGAGCAGTACTTC
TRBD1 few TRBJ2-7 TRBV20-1 CSASDRGKLYEQYF TGCAGTGCTTCAGACAGGGGAAAGCTCTACGAGCAGTACTTC
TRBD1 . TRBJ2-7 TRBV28 CASSFRGQLSSYEQYF TGTGCCAGCAGTTTTCGGGGACAGCTGAGCTCCTACGAGCAGTACTTC
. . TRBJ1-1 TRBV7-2 CASSLQALQSTEAFF TGTGCCAGCAGCCTACAGGCTCTCCAAAGTACTGAAGCTTTCTTT
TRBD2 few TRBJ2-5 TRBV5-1 CASGLAGDLFQETQYF TGCGCCAGCGGGCTAGCGGGGGACCTATTCCAAGAGACCCAGTACTTC
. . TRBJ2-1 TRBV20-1 CSAEKPGVAHNEQFF TGCAGTGCCGAGAAACCGGGAGTAGCCCACAATGAGCAGTTCTTC
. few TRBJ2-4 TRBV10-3 CAISDLLGNIQYF TGTGCCATCAGTGACCTTCTTGGAAACATTCAGTACTTC
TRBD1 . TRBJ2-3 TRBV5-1 CASSPTGGYGMDTQYF TGCGCCAGCAGCCCTACAGGGGGTTACGGGATGGATACGCAGTATTTT